This is a list of T cell receptor beta chains from one sample in a study of early T cells in non-severe SARS-CoV-2 infection. TCRdb re-analysed the 5' RACE reads in MiXCR, keeping a single row per CDR3 protein. The profile shows around 57,000 distinct CDR3 sequences, about 9.9% of them singletons. Input material: whole blood. Receptors originate from an adult who was a healthcare worker with PCR-confirmed SARS-CoV-2 infection or an uninfected control (not recorded which). Each CDR3 is given with its conserved first and last residue. The D gene is left open where the match is weak. Expanded clones get a size class; other rows say once, few or many, or leave the size out.

v_call	j_call	d_call	clone_size	cdr3_aa	cdr3_nt
TRBV10-3	TRBJ2-7	TRBD1	many	CATATGKAEQYF	TGTGCCACGGCGACAGGGAAGGCCGAGCAGTACTTC
TRBV15	TRBJ1-2	TRBD1	.	CATSRDGQGHNGGYTF	TGTGCCACCAGCAGGGACGGACAGGGACATAACGGTGGCTACACCTTC
TRBV29-1	TRBJ1-1	.	.	CSVELNTEAFF	TGCAGCGTTGAGTTAAACACTGAAGCTTTCTTT
TRBV3-1	TRBJ1-2	TRBD1	few	CASRRSRGTDYGYTF	TGTGCCAGCAGACGAAGTCGGGGGACAGACTATGGCTACACCTTC
TRBV20-1	TRBJ2-5	.	many	CSASLKQGVYQETQYF	TGCAGTGCTAGCCTAAAGCAGGGAGTTTACCAAGAGACCCAGTACTTC
TRBV7-9	TRBJ2-3	TRBD2	medium-sized	CASSPRDYTDTQYF	TGTGCCAGCAGCCCCAGGGACTACACAGATACGCAGTATTTT
TRBV28	TRBJ2-3	.	few	CASSYAGTSPRTQYF	TGTGCCAGCAGTTACGCCGGGACTTCACCCCGTACGCAGTATTTT
TRBV29-1	TRBJ1-2	TRBD1	few	CSAPGQGIYGYTF	TGCAGCGCACCGGGACAGGGGATATATGGCTACACCTTC
TRBV6-2/TRBV6-3	TRBJ2-3	TRBD1	few	CASSWTGTDTQYF	TGTGCCAGCAGTTGGACAGGGACCGATACGCAGTATTTT
TRBV6-2/TRBV6-3	TRBJ1-1	.	many	CASSRLQVNTEAFF	TGTGCCAGCAGTAGGTTACAGGTGAACACTGAAGCTTTCTTT
TRBV12-3/TRBV12-4	TRBJ2-1	TRBD1	few	CASSLVQGAGNEQFF	TGTGCCAGCAGTTTGGTACAGGGGGCGGGCAATGAGCAGTTCTTC
TRBV20-1	TRBJ2-2	.	.	CSATYTGELFF	TGCAGTGCTACGTATACCGGGGAGCTGTTTTTT
TRBV7-6	TRBJ2-3	TRBD2	.	CASSVSGGASDTQYF	TGTGCCAGCAGCGTTAGCGGGGGGGCGTCAGATACGCAGTATTTT
TRBV7-8	TRBJ2-7	.	.	CASSLAGHLRNEQYF	TGTGCCAGCAGCTTAGCGGGACACCTCCGTAACGAGCAGTACTTC
TRBV3-1	TRBJ2-7	TRBD1	.	CASSQEGTGGHEQYF	TGTGCCAGCAGCCAAGAGGGTACAGGGGGCCACGAGCAGTACTTC
TRBV4-1	TRBJ2-1	.	many	CASSQSSALGALNEQFF	TGCGCCAGCAGCCAATCCTCAGCCCTAGGCGCCCTAAATGAGCAGTTCTTC
TRBV29-1	TRBJ2-1	.	many	CSVFQPRPGEQFF	TGCAGCGTTTTCCAGCCTAGACCAGGAGAGCAGTTCTTC
TRBV12-3/TRBV12-4	TRBJ2-7	TRBD1	many	CASSLLDRGRPSLYEQYF	TGTGCCAGCAGTTTATTGGACAGGGGAAGGCCTTCCCTTTACGAGCAGTACTTC
TRBV7-7	TRBJ2-2	.	.	CATGGGVGFTGELFF	TGTGCTACCGGCGGCGGGGTGGGGTTCACCGGGGAGCTGTTTTTT
TRBV5-1	TRBJ2-1	.	many	CASSLGPVSLDNEQFF	TGCGCCAGCAGCTTGGGACCGGTCTCCTTGGACAATGAGCAGTTCTTC
TRBV7-2	TRBJ2-3	.	.	CASSRAPDTQYF	TGTGCCAGCAGCCGGGCCCCAGATACGCAGTATTTT
TRBV20-1	TRBJ2-1	.	many	CSASGPGTTDEQFF	TGCAGTGCTAGCGGGCCGGGTACGACCGATGAGCAGTTCTTC
TRBV6-5	TRBJ2-3	.	.	CASSPLGGGSTDTQYF	TGTGCCAGCAGTCCCCTCGGTGGGGGGAGCACAGATACGCAGTATTTT
TRBV20-1	TRBJ2-5	TRBD1	many	CSAGQYETQYF	TGCAGTGCGGGACAGTACGAGACCCAGTACTTC
TRBV20-1	TRBJ2-1	.	.	CSARDDLFAQFF	TGCAGTGCTAGAGATGACCTATTTGCGCAGTTCTTC
TRBV9	TRBJ2-5	.	.	CASSGGAGAGQETQYF	TGTGCCAGCAGCGGAGGGGCAGGCGCGGGGCAAGAGACCCAGTACTTC
TRBV18	TRBJ2-2	.	few	CASSPPRGAGVSGELFF	TGTGCCAGCTCACCACCTCGGGGCGCAGGGGTGTCCGGGGAGCTGTTTTTT
TRBV7-9	TRBJ2-1	TRBD2	.	CASRSTSGSANEQFF	TGTGCCAGCAGGTCAACTAGCGGGAGTGCAAATGAGCAGTTCTTC
TRBV10-3	TRBJ2-7	.	.	CAIRVEDGGNYEQYF	TGTGCCATCAGAGTGGAAGATGGGGGGAACTACGAGCAGTACTTC
TRBV7-2	TRBJ2-2	.	few	CASSMGHEELFF	TGTGCCAGCAGTATGGGACATGAGGAGCTGTTTTTT
TRBV28	TRBJ2-7	TRBD1	many	CASSVGTGRSYEQYF	TGTGCCAGCAGTGTAGGGACAGGCCGATCCTACGAGCAGTACTTC
TRBV28	TRBJ1-4	.	many	CASSLTGKKEKLFF	TGTGCCAGCAGTCTAACAGGGAAGAAAGAAAAACTGTTTTTT
TRBV4-1	TRBJ2-1	.	.	CASSQRNEQFF	TGCGCCAGCAGCCAACGGAATGAGCAGTTCTTC
TRBV7-2	TRBJ2-1	TRBD2	few	CASSFVSGGAHNEQFF	TGTGCCAGCAGCTTCGTAAGCGGGGGGGCCCATAATGAGCAGTTCTTC
TRBV25-1	TRBJ1-2	TRBD1	few	CASSELWDIWDSNYGYTF	TGTGCCAGCAGTGAATTATGGGATATTTGGGACAGTAACTATGGCTACACCTTC
TRBV7-9	TRBJ2-7	TRBD1	.	CASSLAGQGSEQYF	TGTGCCAGCAGCTTAGCGGGACAGGGTTCCGAGCAGTACTTC
TRBV28	TRBJ1-4	.	.	CASNPGNEKLFF	TGTGCCAGCAACCCAGGGAATGAAAAACTGTTTTTT
TRBV10-2	TRBJ1-1	.	few	CASSPAVSMNTEAFF	TGCGCCAGCAGCCCGGCGGTATCCATGAACACTGAAGCTTTCTTT
TRBV5-1	TRBJ2-5	.	few	CASSLLGSQETQYF	TGCGCCAGCAGCTTACTCGGCAGTCAAGAGACCCAGTACTTC
TRBV19	TRBJ2-3	TRBD2	few	CASTTSDPRTDTQYF	TGTGCCAGTACGACTAGCGACCCGCGGACAGATACGCAGTATTTT
TRBV6-6	TRBJ1-4	.	few	CASSWTNEKLFF	TGTGCCAGCAGTTGGACTAATGAAAAACTGTTTTTT
TRBV20-1	TRBJ2-2	TRBD2	.	CSARSPSGSGAGELFF	TGCAGTGCTAGATCCCCCAGCGGGAGTGGGGCCGGGGAGCTGTTTTTT